This record looks at one TCR beta chain sequence and its context. The sample is drawn from a study of shared clonotypes between healthy human individuals. Study in general: There were three CD4 naive, three CD4 memory, two CD8 naive and one CD8 memory plates per donor.

With 0 bases removed from V and 5 bases from J, the gap between germline ends came to 16 bases. The CDR3 runs 16 residues. Germline loops: CDR1 MGHRA, CDR2 YSYEKL. Using immunoSEQ multiplex PCR, the repertoire was profiled, and TCRdb retains in-frame clones only, with some absent. The sample lists 2,500,000 or so clones, around 90% occurring once. The source material was naive CD4+ T cells sorted from blood. Subset indicated: CD45RA+ positively selected. The chain carries TRBV4-1 and TRBJ2-5; maybe TRBD2 (6 bases). This clonotype originated in a man between 18 and 29 years old in good health. CDR3 nucleotide sequence: TGCGCCAGCAGCCAAGATGGAGGGGACGTCACGGAGACCCAGTACTTC. It translates to CASSQDGGDVTETQYF.